A single sample gave rise to the 26 T cell receptor beta chains below, sequenced in a study of cytomegalovirus exposure and HLA in healthy donors. The PCR used 60 Vbeta and 13 Jbeta primers. Clones were sequenced by immunoSEQ multiplex PCR, and TCRdb holds only the in-frame ones, with some missing. The table has around 150,000 clones, 80% seen once. Material: PBMCs. Receptors were obtained from a man aged 25-45 years in good health and CMV-seronegative.

The chain combines TRBV28 with TRBJ2-1; the match to TRBD1 covers 7 bases. V was clipped by 5 bases and J by 6 bases; unmatched bases: 10. The CDR3 runs 15 residues. Germline V gene sequence: CDR1 MDHEN, CDR2 SYDVKM. The CDR3 loop is CASSPSGRGLNEQFF. Here the CDR3 DNA reads TGTGCCAGCAGTCCAAGCGGAAGGGGGCTCAATGAGCAGTTCTTC.

The chain employs TRBV28 and TRBJ1-1; D unresolved. The germline V gene encodes CDR1 MDHEN and CDR2 SYDVKM. Trimming removed 2 bases at V and 6 bases at J, with 7 bases between. CDR3 length: 12 residues. The CDR3 DNA follows: TGTGCCAGCAGTTTACTCCAGGCTGAAGCTTTCTTT. Its translation: CASSLLQAEAFF. Together with reference TRBV28 and TRBJ1-1, the CDR3 gives the full variable domain: DVKVTQSSRYLVKRTGEKVFLECVQDMDHENMFWYRQDPGLGLRLIYFSYDVKMKEKGDIPEGYSVSREKKERFSLILESASTNQTSMYLCASSLLQAEAFFGQGTRLTVV.

The gene calls are TRBV7-9 and TRBJ1-2, with D maybe TRBD1 (6 bases). Trimming removed 1 base at V and 5 bases at J, with 14 bases between. There are 15 residues in the CDR3. In germline, CDR1 is SEHNR, CDR2 FQNEAQ (reference sequence). Here the CDR3 DNA reads TGTGCCAGCAGCTTAGGGGGGCTTGGGAAGTATGGCTACACCTTC. Encoded protein: CASSLGGLGKYGYTF. Based on the CDR3 plus reference TRBV7-9 and TRBJ1-2, the full variable domain is DTGVSQNPRHKITKRGQNVTFRCDPISEHNRLYWYRQTLGQGPEFLTYFQNEAQLEKSRLLSDRFSAERPKGSFSTLEIQRTEQGDSAMYLCASSLGGLGKYGYTFGSGTRLTVV.

The chain uses TRBV28 and TRBJ2-5; TRBD2 aligns across 8 bases. This CDR3 spans 14 amino acids. Germline values: CDR1 MDHEN, CDR2 SYDVKM. V gave up 10 bases and J gave up 3 bases; unmatched junction bases: 10. CDR3 region: CATRSSGWEETQYF. CDR3 sequence (DNA): TGTGCCACTCGTTCTAGCGGGTGGGAAGAGACCCAGTACTTC.

V and J are TRBV5-1 and TRBJ2-7; TRBD1 matches 7 bases. This CDR3 has 14 amino acids. CDR1 SGHRS and CDR2 YFSETQ come from the germline V gene. The J segment lost 2 bases and the V segment lost 1 base, leaving 3 bases of the junction unmatched. CDR3 sequence: CASSLPGQPYEQYF. The DNA of the CDR3 is TGCGCCAGCAGCTTGCCGGGACAGCCCTACGAGCAGTACTTC.

The chain employs TRBV29-1 and TRBJ2-1; D is perhaps TRBD2 (6 bases). Trimming cost V 3 bases and J 1 base, with 13 bases left between them. CDR3 length: 15 residues. The V gene's germline CDR1 is SQVTM and CDR2 ANQGSEA. CDR3 residues: CSVEGGLGSYNEQFF. DNA for the CDR3: TGCAGCGTTGAGGGGGGTTTAGGATCCTACAATGAGCAGTTCTTC.

The chain links TRBV27 to TRBJ1-2, with TRBD1 matching over 8 bases. The CDR3 covers 14 residues. From germline, CDR1 is MNHEY and CDR2 SMNVEV (reference sequence). The V gene end was trimmed by 7 bases and the J gene end by 6 bases; junction bases not matched to a gene: 10. The CDR3 spells CASTTDREKDGYTF. In DNA, the CDR3 is TGTGCCAGCACCACGGACAGGGAAAAGGATGGCTACACCTTC.

The chain uses TRBV20-1 and TRBJ2-7; the D is unclear. V shed 5 bases and J shed 3 bases, with 8 bases lying between them. In germline, CDR1 is DFQATT, CDR2 SNEGSKA (reference sequence). The CDR3 runs to 11 residues. The CDR3 DNA sequence: TGCAGTGCTCCCCGCGACTACGAGCAGTACTTC. It yields the protein CSAPRDYEQYF.

The J gene is TRBJ1-1, the V gene TRBV20-1, with TRBD1 as a possible D gene (6 bases). The CDR3 runs 11 residues. CDR1 and CDR2 from the germline V gene are DFQATT and SNEGSKA (reference sequence). The V gene lost 6 bases and the J gene lost 7 bases, with 12 bases spanning the gap. This CDR3 reads CSASLQGEAFF. The DNA for the CDR3 is TGCAGTGCGTCCTTACAGGGTGAAGCTTTCTTT.

The chain carries TRBV18 and TRBJ1-1; perhaps TRBD1 as D (5 bases). Germline V CDR1 and CDR2: KGHSH, LQKENI. V lost 3 bases to trimming and J lost 2 bases, with 13 bases between them. The CDR3 sequence is 15 residues long. CDR3 sequence (DNA): TGTGCCAGCTCACCTGGGAAGGACACCAACACTGAAGCTTTCTTT. It specifies CASSPGKDTNTEAFF.

The chain is built from TRBV9 and TRBJ2-7; TRBD2 agrees at 11 bases. The CDR3 runs 15 residues. Germline V gene data show CDR1 as SGDLS and CDR2 as YYNGEE. After removal of 3 bases from V and 0 bases from J, the junction contained 2 bases not matched to a gene. This chain's CDR3 is CASSGGTSGSYEQYF. Here the CDR3 DNA reads TGTGCCAGCAGCGGTGGGACTAGCGGCTCCTACGAGCAGTACTTC.

The gene calls are TRBV28 and TRBJ2-1, with 12 bases identical to TRBD1. CDR1 and CDR2 (germline): MDHEN, SYDVKM. CDR3 size: 16 residues. The V segment lost 4 bases and the J segment 2 bases; nucleotides outside the gene matches: 3. The CDR3 region is CASSSGTGGPYNEQFF. The CDR3 DNA reads as TGTGCCAGCAGTTCCGGGACAGGGGGCCCCTACAATGAGCAGTTCTTC.

This chain links TRBV18 with TRBJ1-1; the D is unclear. Germline V gene data show CDR1 as KGHSH and CDR2 as LQKENI. The CDR3 totals 15 residues. The V gene lost 3 bases and the J gene lost 2 bases, with 13 bases spanning the gap. CDR3: CASSPPSNLNTEAFF. CDR3 nucleotide sequence: TGTGCCAGCTCACCGCCGTCGAACTTAAACACTGAAGCTTTCTTT.

The chain combines TRBV11-1 with TRBJ2-7; TRBD2 matches 13 bases. Germline CDR1 SGHAT, CDR2 FQDESV (reference sequence). J gave up 5 bases and V 4 bases, and 5 bases lay outside the gene matches. The CDR3 is 15 residues long. This chain's CDR3 is CASSSLAGGPHEQYF. The CDR3 DNA sequence: TGTGCCAGCAGCTCACTAGCGGGAGGGCCCCACGAGCAGTACTTC.

V and J are TRBV11-3 and TRBJ2-2, with 8 bases matching TRBD2. V was pared by 3 bases and J by 4 bases, with 7 bases of the junction left unmatched. Germline CDR1 SGHNT, CDR2 YENEEA. This CDR3 has 16 amino acids. The CDR3 spells CASSFGAGVVTGELFF. CDR3 DNA: TGTGCCAGCAGCTTTGGAGCGGGAGTTGTCACCGGGGAGCTGTTTTTT. The full variable domain, its missing parts supplied by reference TRBV11-3 and TRBJ2-2, is EAGVVQSPRYKIIEKKQPVAFWCNPISGHNTLYWYLQNLGQGPELLIRYENEEAVDDSQLPKDRFSAERLKGVDSTLKIQPAELGDSAVYLCASSFGAGVVTGELFFGEGSRLTVL.

The chain is built from TRBV11-3 and TRBJ1-1; no clear D gene. Germline V gene data show CDR1 as SGHNT and CDR2 as YENEEA. The CDR3 consists of 13 residues. Trimming cost V 3 bases and J 5 bases, with 10 bases left between them. The CDR3 protein is CASSFWSGTEAFF. In DNA, the CDR3 is TGTGCCAGCAGCTTTTGGTCGGGGACTGAAGCTTTCTTT.

The chain employs TRBV5-1 and TRBJ1-1; tentatively, D is TRBD1 (6 bases). The V end lost 4 bases, the J end lost 1 base, and 11 bases lay between the germline ends. Germline V gene lookup returns CDR1 SGHRS and CDR2 YFSETQ. The CDR3 covers 14 residues. In DNA form, the CDR3 reads TGCGCCAGCAGCGGGGACACCCAGAACACTGAAGCTTTCTTT. It encodes CASSGDTQNTEAFF. Full variable domain (rest looked up from reference TRBV5-1 and TRBJ1-1): KAGVTQTPRYLIKTRGQQVTLSCSPISGHRSVSWYQQTPGQGLQFLFEYFSETQRNKGNFPGRFSGRQFSNSRSEMNVSTLELGDSALYLCASSGDTQNTEAFFGQGTRLTVV.

The V call is TRBV6-1, the J call TRBJ2-1; TRBD2 aligns across 9 bases. The germline CDR1 and CDR2 sequences are MNHNS and SASEGT. The CDR3 has 13 amino acids. The trim removed 8 bases at V and 4 bases at J, leaving 3 bases unmatched. The CDR3 nucleotides read TGTGCCAGCGTGACTAGCGGTTACAATGAGCAGTTCTTC. It translates to CASVTSGYNEQFF.

This clone ranks as medium-sized (0.01 to 0.1%). The chain is built from TRBV19 and TRBJ2-2; 9 nucleotides line up with TRBD2. Germline loops: CDR1 LNHDA, CDR2 SQIVND (reference sequence). V trimming: 6 bases; J trimming: 4 bases; junction bases outside the gene matches: 6. This CDR3 spans 15 amino acids. As DNA, the CDR3 is TGTGCCAGTAGGACTAGGGGACTAGCCACCGGGGAGCTGTTTTTT. Encoded protein: CASRTRGLATGELFF.

The rearrangement joins TRBV28 to TRBJ2-7; D call uncertain. CDR3 length: 13 residues. Germline CDR1 reads MDHEN; CDR2 reads SYDVKM. The V end lost 6 bases, the J end lost 3 bases, and 12 bases lay between the germline ends. The CDR3 sequence: CASRLRSDYEQYF. CDR3 sequence (DNA): TGTGCCAGCAGGCTAAGGAGCGACTACGAGCAGTACTTC.

This clone was recorded a few times. J is TRBJ2-7 and V is TRBV13; D is unclear. Germline V gene sequence: CDR1 PRHDT, CDR2 FYEKMQ (reference sequence). CDR3 size: 14 residues. Trimming took off 0 bases at V and 6 bases at J, with 12 bases between the two ends. For the CDR3, the DNA is TGTGCCAGCAGCTTAGGGCCAGGCAGTATCGAGCAGTACTTC. It translates to CASSLGPGSIEQYF.

The chain joins TRBV27 to TRBJ1-5; 8 bases are a match to TRBD1. The J segment lost 6 bases and the V segment lost 5 bases, leaving 6 bases of the junction unmatched. The CDR3 loop spans 14 amino acids. The V gene's germline CDR1 is MNHEY and CDR2 SMNVEV (reference sequence). This chain's CDR3 is CASSIQGAGQPQHF. In DNA, the CDR3 is TGTGCCAGCAGTATCCAGGGGGCGGGTCAGCCCCAGCATTTT.

The rearrangement uses TRBV19 and TRBJ1-2; a possible D gene is TRBD1 (5 bases). V was shortened by 8 bases and J by 6 bases, with 13 bases between the two germline ends. Looked up from germline, CDR1 is LNHDA and CDR2 is SQIVND (reference sequence). The CDR3 covers 12 residues. CDR3 coding DNA: TGTGCCAGTCTCTCTGGGACTGATGGCTACACCTTC. It codes for CASLSGTDGYTF.

This chain joins TRBV7-9 and TRBJ2-3; D is uncertain. Germline values: CDR1 SEHNR, CDR2 FQNEAQ (reference sequence). This CDR3 comprises 12 residues. V dropped 3 bases and J dropped 3 bases, with 4 bases sitting between them. In DNA, the CDR3 is TGTGCCAGCAGCTTGGAGACAGATACGCAGTATTTT. Translating it yields CASSLETDTQYF.

This clone has just one count. The V gene is TRBV5-8, the J gene TRBJ2-7, with 10 bases identical to TRBD2. This CDR3 region has 15 residues. V was clipped by 4 bases and J by 7 bases; unmatched bases: 11. The V gene's germline CDR1 is SGHTS and CDR2 YDEGEE. The CDR3 sequence is CASSDLLAGDWEQYF. The CDR3 DNA is TGTGCCAGCAGCGACCTTCTAGCGGGAGACTGGGAGCAGTACTTC.

V and J are TRBV28 and TRBJ2-3; a weak D match, TRBD2 (5 bases). CDR3 length: 12 amino acids. Trimming removed 4 bases at V and 13 bases at J, with 15 bases between. Germline V gene data show CDR1 as MDHEN and CDR2 as SYDVKM. CDR3 sequence: CASSSAGVTKYF. CDR3 sequence (DNA): TGTGCCAGCAGTTCCGCCGGGGTAACAAAGTATTTT.